This entry is about one TCR beta chain. These data come from a study of blood T cell repertoires in COVID-19. Authors' methods: For nucleated cells, counts were estimated from reference gene primer amplification. This table comes from immunoSEQ multiplex PCR, and its TCRdb copy is limited to in-frame clones, with some not included. V and J calls and clone size come straight from that table; D and trimming were deduced from the DNA. Of 360,000 or so clones listed, 88% are singletons. The trim removed 6 bases at V and 2 bases at J, leaving 7 bases unmatched. This CDR3 is 15 amino acids long. The germline gives CDR1 MDHEN, CDR2 SYDVKM. Residents of 24 US areas, aged roughly 18 to 95 years, made up the participants.

Sample: PBMCs or T cells enriched from blood (not recorded which). The source of this sequence is a young woman who had been exposed to COVID-19. V usage is TRBV28 and J usage is TRBJ1-2; 9 bases fit TRBD1. CDR3 in amino acids: CASRKRDRVNYGYTF. DNA of the CDR3: TGTGCCAGCAGGAAAAGGGACAGGGTCAACTATGGCTACACCTTC.